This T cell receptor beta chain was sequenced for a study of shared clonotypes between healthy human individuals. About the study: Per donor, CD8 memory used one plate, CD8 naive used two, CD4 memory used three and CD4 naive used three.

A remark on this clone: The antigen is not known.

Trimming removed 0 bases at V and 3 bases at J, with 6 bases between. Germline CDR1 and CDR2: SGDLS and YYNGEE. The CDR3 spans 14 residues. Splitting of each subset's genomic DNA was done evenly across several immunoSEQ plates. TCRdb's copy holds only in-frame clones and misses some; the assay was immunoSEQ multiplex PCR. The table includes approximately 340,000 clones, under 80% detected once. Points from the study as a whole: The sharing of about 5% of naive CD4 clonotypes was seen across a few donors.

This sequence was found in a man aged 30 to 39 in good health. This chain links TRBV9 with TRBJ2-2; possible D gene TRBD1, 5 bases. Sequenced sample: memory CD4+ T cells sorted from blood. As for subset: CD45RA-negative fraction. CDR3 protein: CASSVAGYTGELFF. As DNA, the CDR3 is TGTGCCAGCAGCGTAGCAGGGTACACCGGGGAGCTGTTTTTT.